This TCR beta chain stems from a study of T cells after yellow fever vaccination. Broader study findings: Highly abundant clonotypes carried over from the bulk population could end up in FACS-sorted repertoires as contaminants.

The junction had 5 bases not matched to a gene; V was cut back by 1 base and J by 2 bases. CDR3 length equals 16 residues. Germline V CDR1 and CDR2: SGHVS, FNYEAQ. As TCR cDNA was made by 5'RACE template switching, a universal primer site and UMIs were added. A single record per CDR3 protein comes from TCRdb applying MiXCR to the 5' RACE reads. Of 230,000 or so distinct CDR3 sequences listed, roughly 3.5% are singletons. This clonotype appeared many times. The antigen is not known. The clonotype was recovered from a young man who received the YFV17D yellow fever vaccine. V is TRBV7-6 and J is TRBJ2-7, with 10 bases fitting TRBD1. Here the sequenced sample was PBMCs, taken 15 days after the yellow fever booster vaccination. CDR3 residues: CASSLGTGGTAYEQYF. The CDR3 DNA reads TGTGCCAGCAGCTTAGGGACAGGGGGGACGGCCTACGAGCAGTACTTC. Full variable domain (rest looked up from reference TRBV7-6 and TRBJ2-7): GAGVSQSPRYKVTKRGQDVALRCDPISGHVSLYWYRQALGQGPEFLTYFNYEAQQDKSGLPNDRFSAERPEGSISTLTIQRTEQRDSAMYRCASSLGTGGTAYEQYFGPGTRLTVT.